Each of the 18 T cell receptor beta chains below was sequenced from the same sample in a study of cytomegalovirus exposure and HLA in healthy donors. PCR primers comprised 60 Vbeta and 13 Jbeta primers. TCRdb's copy holds only in-frame clones and misses some; the assay was immunoSEQ multiplex PCR. The data contain about 200,000 clones, about 80% of them seen just once; the ten biggest clones take up just under 3%. Specimen: PBMCs. These receptors were obtained from a woman aged 25 to 39 in good health and CMV-seronegative.

The rearrangement joins TRBV10-3 to TRBJ2-7; 8 bases are shared with TRBD2. Germline V gene data show CDR1 as ENHRY and CDR2 as SYGVKD. The ends lost 8 bases at V and 0 bases at J; junction bases unmatched: 12. The CDR3 consists of 16 residues. The CDR3 bases are TGTGCCATCTCTCGGAAACTAGCGGAAAGCTCCTACGAGCAGTACTTC. Translation: CAISRKLAESSYEQYF.

The chain joins TRBV29-1 to TRBJ2-5, with D possibly TRBD2 on 5 matching bases. The CDR3 sequence is 11 residues long. Germline CDR1 is SQVTM and CDR2 is ANQGSEA. Trimming removed 8 bases at V and 5 bases at J, with 12 bases between. The CDR3 nucleotides are TGCAGCCTAGGAGGCGGTGAGACCCAGTACTTC. Translation gives CSLGGGETQYF.

The chain is built from TRBV11-2 and TRBJ2-1, with D hard to call. The V gene's germline CDR1 is SGHAT and CDR2 FQNNGV. Trimming took off 2 bases at V and 4 bases at J, with 3 bases between the two ends. The CDR3 spans 12 residues. CDR3 nucleotides: TGTGCCAGCAGCTTAACTTACAATGAGCAGTTCTTC. It translates to CASSLTYNEQFF. The complete variable domain, with remaining parts taken from reference TRBV11-2 and TRBJ2-1, reads EAGVAQSPRYKIIEKRQSVAFWCNPISGHATLYWYQQILGQGPKLLIQFQNNGVVDDSQLPKDRFSAERLKGVDSTLKIQPAKLEDSAVYLCASSLTYNEQFFGPGTRLTVL.

The chain combines TRBV5-1 with TRBJ1-3; 7 bases fit TRBD1. CDR1 SGHRS and CDR2 YFSETQ come from the germline V gene. CDR3 length equals 15 residues. V lost 4 bases and J lost 2; bases outside the gene matches: 6. CDR3 sequence (DNA): TGCGCCAGCAGCACACAGGGGTACACTGGAAACACCATATATTTT. Encoded protein: CASSTQGYTGNTIYF.

This chain joins TRBV2 and TRBJ2-5; tentatively, D is TRBD2 (6 bases). CDR3 length equals 14 residues. Trimming took off 6 bases at V and 5 bases at J, with 16 bases between the two ends. In germline, CDR1 is SNHLY, CDR2 FYNNEI. CDR3 sequence (DNA): TGTGCCAGCAGCCCGGGCGGCGCGGGGGAGACCCAGTACTTC. It is translated as CASSPGGAGETQYF.

The rearrangement links TRBV29-1 to TRBJ2-7, with D maybe TRBD1 (7 bases). V lost 2 bases, J lost 5 bases, and 13 bases lay in between. The CDR3 totals 13 residues. Germline V gene sequence: CDR1 SQVTM, CDR2 ANQGSEA. CDR3 protein: CSVEIRGTDEQYF. The CDR3 DNA reads as TGCAGCGTTGAAATCAGGGGGACTGACGAGCAGTACTTC.

This clone came up a few times. The CDR3 here is CAWSPRAYEQYF. Written as DNA, the CDR3 is TGTGCCTGGAGTCCCCGGGCCTACGAGCAGTACTTC. The chain carries TRBV30 and TRBJ2-7; D unclear. The V gene's germline CDR1 is GTSNPN and CDR2 SVGIG (reference sequence). V lost 2 bases to trimming and J lost 2 bases, with 7 bases between them. This CDR3 region has 12 residues.

This chain links TRBV28 with TRBJ2-2, with D uncertain. V shed 4 bases and J shed 3 bases, with 3 bases lying between them. Germline V gives CDR1 MDHEN, CDR2 SYDVKM. The CDR3 spans 12 residues. The CDR3 loop is CASSSDTGELFF. In DNA, the CDR3 is TGTGCCAGCAGTTCCGACACCGGGGAGCTGTTTTTT.

V and J are TRBV29-1 and TRBJ1-2; D not certain. CDR3 length: 11 amino acids. V lost 3 bases and J lost 5, with 7 bases in between. Germline values: CDR1 SQVTM, CDR2 ANQGSEA. The CDR3 region is CSVDPDYGYTF. The CDR3 region has the DNA TGCAGCGTTGATCCAGATTATGGCTACACCTTC.

This rearrangement joins TRBV28 to TRBJ2-2; perhaps TRBD2 as D (6 bases). Germline values: CDR1 MDHEN, CDR2 SYDVKM. The CDR3 is 10 residues long. The germline V and J ends were trimmed by 10 bases and 8 bases, with 8 bases remaining between them. The CDR3 protein is CATRGGELFF. CDR3 in DNA: TGTGCCACCCGGGGGGGGGAGCTGTTTTTT.

This clone has just a few counts. The chain recombines TRBV6-6 with TRBJ2-5, with 7 bases identical to TRBD1. The V gene end was trimmed by 6 bases and the J gene end by 4 bases; junction bases not matched to a gene: 5. Germline loops: CDR1 MNHNY, CDR2 SVGAGI (reference sequence). The CDR3 runs to 13 residues. The DNA for the CDR3 is TGTGCCAGCAGCGACAGGGTGGGAGAGACCCAGTACTTC. As protein: CASSDRVGETQYF.

V gene TRBV5-6 combines with J gene TRBJ1-2, with a possible D match to TRBD1 (6 bases). The CDR3 consists of 13 residues. Germline CDR1 and CDR2: SGHDT and YYEEEE. V was cut by 4 bases and J by 8 bases, with 15 bases left in between. The CDR3 sequence is CASSPQGGFGYTF. The CDR3 DNA follows: TGTGCCAGCAGCCCACAGGGAGGGTTCGGCTACACCTTC.

The chain joins TRBV6-6 to TRBJ2-1, with 8 bases matching TRBD2. Germline V gene sequence: CDR1 MNHNY, CDR2 SVGAGI (reference sequence). The V and J ends lost 4 bases and 6 bases, in that order; junction bases with no gene match: 2. The length of the CDR3 is 13 residues. The CDR3 region has the DNA TGTGCCAGCAGTTCGACTAGCGCCAATGAGCAGTTCTTC. Translating it yields CASSSTSANEQFF.

The count of this clone is one. This chain connects TRBV18 to TRBJ2-3, with no clear D. Between the trimmed V and J ends, which lost 5 bases and 0 bases, there was a span of 18 bases. Germline CDR1 reads KGHSH; CDR2 reads LQKENI. CDR3 size: 17 residues. The CDR3 bases are TGTGCCAGCTCATTAACTCCTACGACTCATAGCACAGATACGCAGTATTTT. The encoded protein is CASSLTPTTHSTDTQYF.

This rearrangement joins TRBV29-1 to TRBJ2-3, with D possibly TRBD2 on 6 matching bases. This CDR3 has 15 amino acids. V gave up 4 bases and J gave up 2 bases, with 16 bases separating them. Germline lookup yields CDR1 SQVTM and CDR2 ANQGSEA. The CDR3 bases are TGCAGCGTTGTCGAATCAGGAGGGGCCACAGATACGCAGTATTTT. Translating it yields CSVVESGGATDTQYF.

This chain links TRBV6-5 with TRBJ1-1; 7 bases line up with TRBD1. Germline trimming cut 6 bases from V and 1 base from J; bases unmatched to any gene: 8. CDR3 length equals 15 residues. The V gene's germline CDR1 is MNHEY and CDR2 SVGAGI. Here the CDR3 reads CASRRRQGWNTEAFF. CDR3 DNA: TGTGCCAGCAGGAGAAGACAGGGCTGGAACACTGAAGCTTTCTTT.

The chain uses TRBV9 and TRBJ2-1; the D gene is possibly TRBD2 (5 bases). Trimming cost V 0 bases and J 0 bases, with 10 bases left between them. CDR1 and CDR2 (germline): SGDLS, YYNGEE. This CDR3 has 16 residues. In nucleotides, the CDR3 is TGTGCCAGCAGCGTAGAATCAGCGGTCTCCTACAATGAGCAGTTCTTC. As protein: CASSVESAVSYNEQFF.

This chain links TRBV2 with TRBJ1-1; D is unresolved. This CDR3 spans 13 amino acids. CDR1 is SNHLY, CDR2 FYNNEI, per germline. V gave up 1 base and J gave up 6 bases, with 9 bases separating them. The CDR3 DNA reads TGTGCCAGCAGTGAAGGCGAGCGGCCTGAAGCTTTCTTT. It is translated as CASSEGERPEAFF.